This T cell receptor (beta chain) appears in the sequencing data of a study of CD8 T cells in Susac syndrome. The RNA input was roughly 0.45 to 1 ug, and it was reverse transcribed with random hexamers. It was immunoSEQ multiplex PCR that amplified TCR beta CDR3 across 54 Vbeta and 13 Jbeta. Each CDR3 protein is one row after TCRdb ran MiXCR on the immunoSEQ multiplex PCR reads. The table has about 250,000 distinct CDR3 sequences, around 95% seen once; the top ten hold roughly 0.07%. TCR beta from blood CD8+ and CD4+ T cells was sequenced. TEMRA cells were FACS-enriched and CD8+ and CD4+ T cells negatively isolated. This CDR3 comprises 13 residues. The V end lost 6 bases, the J end lost 0 bases, and 8 bases lay between the germline ends.

The sequencing input was CD4+ T cells from PBMCs. The clonotype comes from a human donor with multiple sclerosis. This chain uses TRBV12-3 or TRBV12-4 with TRBJ1-1, with D perhaps TRBD1 (5 bases). The CDR3 DNA is TGTGCCAGCAGAATACAGGTGAACACTGAAGCTTTCTTT. Residues: CASRIQVNTEAFF.